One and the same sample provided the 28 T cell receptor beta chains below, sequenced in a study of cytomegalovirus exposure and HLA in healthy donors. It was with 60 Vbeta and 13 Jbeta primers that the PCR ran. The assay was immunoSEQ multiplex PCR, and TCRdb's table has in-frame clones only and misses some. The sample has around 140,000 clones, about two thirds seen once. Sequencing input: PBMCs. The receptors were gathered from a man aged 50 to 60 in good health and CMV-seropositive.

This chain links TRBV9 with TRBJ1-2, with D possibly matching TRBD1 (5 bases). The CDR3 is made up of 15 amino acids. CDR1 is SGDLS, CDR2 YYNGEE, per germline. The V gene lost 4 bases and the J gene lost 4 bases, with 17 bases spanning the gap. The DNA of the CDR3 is TGTGCCAGCAGCCCCAGCGGGGCGCTTGGCTATGGCTACACCTTC. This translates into CASSPSGALGYGYTF.

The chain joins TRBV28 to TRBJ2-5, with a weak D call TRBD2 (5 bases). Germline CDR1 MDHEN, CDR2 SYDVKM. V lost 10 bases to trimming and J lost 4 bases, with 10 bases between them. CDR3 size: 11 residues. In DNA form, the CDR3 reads TGTGCCACCGAGGGTCGAGAGACCCAGTACTTC. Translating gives CATEGRETQYF.

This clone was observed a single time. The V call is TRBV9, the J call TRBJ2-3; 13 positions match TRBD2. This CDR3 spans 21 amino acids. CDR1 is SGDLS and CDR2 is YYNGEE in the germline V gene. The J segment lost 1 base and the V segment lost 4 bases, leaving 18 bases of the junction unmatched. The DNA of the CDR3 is TGTGCCAGCAGCACTATACGGCCGGGACTAGCGGGAACAAAGGGCACAGATACGCAGTATTTT. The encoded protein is CASSTIRPGLAGTKGTDTQYF.

The chain's CDR3 is CASSPSAQNTEAFF. For the CDR3, the DNA is TGTGCCAGCTCCCCGAGCGCTCAGAACACTGAAGCTTTCTTT. V gene TRBV18 combines with J gene TRBJ1-1; D is undetermined. This CDR3 is 14 amino acids long. The V gene's germline CDR1 is KGHSH and CDR2 LQKENI. V was trimmed by 6 bases and J by 1 base, leaving 12 bases between them.

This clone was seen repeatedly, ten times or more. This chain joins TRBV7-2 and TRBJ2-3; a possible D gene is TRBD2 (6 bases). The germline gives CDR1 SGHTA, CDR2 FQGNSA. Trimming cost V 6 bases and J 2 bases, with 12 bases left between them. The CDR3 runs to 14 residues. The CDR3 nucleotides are TGTGCCAGCAGACTCCTAGCGCACACAGATACGCAGTATTTT. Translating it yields CASRLLAHTDTQYF.

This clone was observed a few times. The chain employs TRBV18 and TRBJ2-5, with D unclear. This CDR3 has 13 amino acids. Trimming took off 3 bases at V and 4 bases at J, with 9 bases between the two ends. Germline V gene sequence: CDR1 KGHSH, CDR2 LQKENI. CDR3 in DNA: TGTGCCAGCTCACCTCAGAGAGGAGAGACCCAGTACTTC. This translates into CASSPQRGETQYF.

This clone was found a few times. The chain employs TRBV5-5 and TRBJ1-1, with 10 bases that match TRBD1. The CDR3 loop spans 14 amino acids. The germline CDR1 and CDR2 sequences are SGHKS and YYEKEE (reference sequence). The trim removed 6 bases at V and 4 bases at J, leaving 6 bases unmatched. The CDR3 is CASIDRGLSTEAFF. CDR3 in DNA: TGTGCCAGCATCGACAGGGGGCTGAGCACTGAAGCTTTCTTT.

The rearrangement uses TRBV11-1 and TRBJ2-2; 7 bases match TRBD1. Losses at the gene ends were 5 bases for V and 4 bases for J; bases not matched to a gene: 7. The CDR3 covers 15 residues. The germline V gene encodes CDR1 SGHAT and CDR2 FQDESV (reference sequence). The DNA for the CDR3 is TGTGCCAGCAGCCCACAGGGGCCGGTCACCGGGGAGCTGTTTTTT. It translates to CASSPQGPVTGELFF.

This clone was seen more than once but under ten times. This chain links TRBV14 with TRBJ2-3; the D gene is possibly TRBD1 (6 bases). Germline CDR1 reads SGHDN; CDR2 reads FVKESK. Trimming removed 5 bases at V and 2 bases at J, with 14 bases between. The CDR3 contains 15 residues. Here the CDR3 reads CASSGQLATTDTQYF. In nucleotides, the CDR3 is TGTGCCAGCAGCGGACAGTTGGCCACCACAGATACGCAGTATTTT.

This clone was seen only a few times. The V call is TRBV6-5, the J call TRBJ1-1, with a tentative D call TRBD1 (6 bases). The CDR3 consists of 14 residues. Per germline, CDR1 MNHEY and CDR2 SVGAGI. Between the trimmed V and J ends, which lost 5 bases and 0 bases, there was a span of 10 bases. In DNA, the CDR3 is TGTGCCAGCAGTCGACAGGTCATGAACACTGAAGCTTTCTTT. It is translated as CASSRQVMNTEAFF.

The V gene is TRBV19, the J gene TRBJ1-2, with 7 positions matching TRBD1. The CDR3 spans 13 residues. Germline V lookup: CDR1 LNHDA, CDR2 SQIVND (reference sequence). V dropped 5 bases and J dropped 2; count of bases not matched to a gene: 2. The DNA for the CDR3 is TGTGCCAGTAGTCTACAGGGGAACTATGGCTACACCTTC. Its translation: CASSLQGNYGYTF.

CDR3 sequence reads: CASSESILRTGGKLFF. The DNA of the CDR3 is TGCGCCAGCAGTGAGTCGATCCTGAGGACAGGGGGAAAACTGTTTTTT. V gene TRBV10-2 combines with J gene TRBJ1-4; 10 nucleotides align to TRBD1. The V segment lost 0 bases and the J segment 10 bases; nucleotides outside the gene matches: 8. CDR1 and CDR2 (germline): WSHSY, SAAADI. The CDR3 consists of 16 residues.

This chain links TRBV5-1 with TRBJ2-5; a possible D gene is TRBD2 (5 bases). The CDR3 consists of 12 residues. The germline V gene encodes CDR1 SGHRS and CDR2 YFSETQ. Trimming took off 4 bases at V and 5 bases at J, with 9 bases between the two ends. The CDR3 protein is CASSPGWETQYF. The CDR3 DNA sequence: TGCGCCAGCAGCCCGGGATGGGAGACCCAGTACTTC.

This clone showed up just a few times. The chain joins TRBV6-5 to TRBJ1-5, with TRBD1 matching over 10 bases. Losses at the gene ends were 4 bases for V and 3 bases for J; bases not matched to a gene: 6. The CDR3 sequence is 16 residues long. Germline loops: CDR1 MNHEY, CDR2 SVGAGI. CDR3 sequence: CASSSEGQGPNQPQHF. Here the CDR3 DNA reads TGTGCCAGCAGTTCTGAGGGACAGGGGCCCAATCAGCCCCAGCATTTT.

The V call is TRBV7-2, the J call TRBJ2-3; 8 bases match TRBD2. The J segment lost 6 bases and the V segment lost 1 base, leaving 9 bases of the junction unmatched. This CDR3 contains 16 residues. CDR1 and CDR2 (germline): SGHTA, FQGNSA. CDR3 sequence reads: CASSLVGTSRQDTQYF. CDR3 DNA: TGTGCCAGCAGCTTAGTGGGGACTAGTCGGCAGGATACGCAGTATTTT. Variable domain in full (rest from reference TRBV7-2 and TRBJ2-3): GAGVSQSPSNKVTEKGKDVELRCDPISGHTALYWYRQSLGQGLEFLIYFQGNSAPDKSGLPSDRFSAERTGGSVSTLTIQRTQQEDSAVYLCASSLVGTSRQDTQYFGPGTRLTVL.

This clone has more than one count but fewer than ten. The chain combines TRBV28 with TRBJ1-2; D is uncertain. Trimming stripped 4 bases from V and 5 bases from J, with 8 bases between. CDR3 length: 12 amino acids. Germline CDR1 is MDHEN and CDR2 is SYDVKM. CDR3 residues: CASSSRLYGYTF. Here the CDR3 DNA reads TGTGCCAGCAGTTCCCGTCTGTATGGCTACACCTTC.

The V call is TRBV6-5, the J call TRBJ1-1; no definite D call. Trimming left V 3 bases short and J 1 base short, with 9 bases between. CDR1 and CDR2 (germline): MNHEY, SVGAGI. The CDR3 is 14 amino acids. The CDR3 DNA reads TGTGCCAGCAGTTATGGAGCGGGGAACACTGAAGCTTTCTTT. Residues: CASSYGAGNTEAFF.

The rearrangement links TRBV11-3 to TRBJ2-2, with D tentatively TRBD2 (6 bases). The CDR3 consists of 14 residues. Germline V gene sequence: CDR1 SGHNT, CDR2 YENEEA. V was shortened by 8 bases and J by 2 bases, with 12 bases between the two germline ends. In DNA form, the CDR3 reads TGTGCCAGCGAAACGCGGGACAACACCGGGGAGCTGTTTTTT. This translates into CASETRDNTGELFF.

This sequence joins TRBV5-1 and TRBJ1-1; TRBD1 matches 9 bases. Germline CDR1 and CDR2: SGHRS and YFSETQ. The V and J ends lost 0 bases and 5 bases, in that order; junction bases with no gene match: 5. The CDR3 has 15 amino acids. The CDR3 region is CASSLDGQGTTEAFF. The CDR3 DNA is TGCGCCAGCAGCTTGGATGGACAGGGGACAACTGAAGCTTTCTTT.

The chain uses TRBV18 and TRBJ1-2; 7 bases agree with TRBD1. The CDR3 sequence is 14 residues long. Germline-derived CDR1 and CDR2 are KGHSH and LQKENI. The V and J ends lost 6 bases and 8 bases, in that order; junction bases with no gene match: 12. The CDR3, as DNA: TGTGCCAGCTCCGACACAGGGGCGGGCAGGGGCTACACCTTC. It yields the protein CASSDTGAGRGYTF.

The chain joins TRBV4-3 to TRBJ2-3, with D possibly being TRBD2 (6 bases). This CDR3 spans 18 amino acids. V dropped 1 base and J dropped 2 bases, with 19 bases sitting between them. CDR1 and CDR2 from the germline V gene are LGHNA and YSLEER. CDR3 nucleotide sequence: TGCGCCAGCAGCCAAGCCGGGGGTGGATTGCGTGCCACAGATACGCAGTATTTT. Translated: CASSQAGGGLRATDTQYF.

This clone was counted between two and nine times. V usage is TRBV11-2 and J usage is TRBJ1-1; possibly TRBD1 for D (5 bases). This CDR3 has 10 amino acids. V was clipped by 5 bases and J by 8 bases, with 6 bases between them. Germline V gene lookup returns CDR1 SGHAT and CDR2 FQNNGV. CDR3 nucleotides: TGTGCCAGCAGCGGGGGGGAAGCTTTCTTT. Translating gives CASSGGEAFF.

The CDR3 DNA sequence: TGTGCCAGCAGCTTAAACGCGAGGGGGGAGCAGTACTTC. It yields the protein CASSLNARGEQYF. This chain connects TRBV7-9 to TRBJ2-7; weak D call: TRBD1 (6 bases). The germline V gene has CDR1 SEHNR and CDR2 FQNEAQ (reference sequence). The CDR3 contains 13 residues. Deletions cut 2 bases from V and 7 bases from J, with 12 bases between.

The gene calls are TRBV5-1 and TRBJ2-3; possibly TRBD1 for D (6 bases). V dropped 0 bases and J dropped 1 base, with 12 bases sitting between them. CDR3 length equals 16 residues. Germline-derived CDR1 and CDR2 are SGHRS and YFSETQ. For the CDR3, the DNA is TGCGCCAGCAGCTTGGGGGTACAGGGTGGCACAGATACGCAGTATTTT. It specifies CASSLGVQGGTDTQYF.

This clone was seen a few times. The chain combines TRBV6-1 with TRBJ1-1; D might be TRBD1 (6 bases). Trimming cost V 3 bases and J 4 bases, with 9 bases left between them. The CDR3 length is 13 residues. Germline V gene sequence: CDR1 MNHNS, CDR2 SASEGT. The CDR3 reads CASSEGGGTEAFF. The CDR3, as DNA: TGTGCCAGCAGTGAGGGAGGGGGCACTGAAGCTTTCTTT.

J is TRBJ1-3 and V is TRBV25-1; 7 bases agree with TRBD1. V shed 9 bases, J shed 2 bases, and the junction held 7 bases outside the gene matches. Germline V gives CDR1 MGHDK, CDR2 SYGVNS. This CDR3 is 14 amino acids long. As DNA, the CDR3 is TGTGCCAGAGGGTCGGGACAGCCTGGAAACACCATATATTTT. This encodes CARGSGQPGNTIYF.

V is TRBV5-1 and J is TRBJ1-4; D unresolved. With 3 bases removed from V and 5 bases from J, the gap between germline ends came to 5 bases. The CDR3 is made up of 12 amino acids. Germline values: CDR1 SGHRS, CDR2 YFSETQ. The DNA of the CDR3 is TGCGCCAGCAGCTCGTCGAATGAAAAACTGTTTTTT. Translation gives CASSSSNEKLFF.

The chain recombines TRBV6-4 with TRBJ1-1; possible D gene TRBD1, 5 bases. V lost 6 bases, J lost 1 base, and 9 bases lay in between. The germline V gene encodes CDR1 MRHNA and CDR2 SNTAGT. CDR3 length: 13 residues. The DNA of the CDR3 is TGTGCCAGCAGCCGAGACAGGAACACTGAAGCTTTCTTT. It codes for CASSRDRNTEAFF.